This paragraph covers one TCR beta chain sequence. CDR3 length equals 15 residues. Between the trimmed V and J ends, which lost 6 bases and 2 bases, there was a span of 13 bases. Looked up from germline, CDR1 is MNHEY and CDR2 is SVGAGI. The data stem from a study of tumour-infiltrating T cells in Burkitt lymphoma. Looking at the study overall: All epidemiological Burkitt lymphoma subtypes were represented in the cohort.

TCRdb's copy holds only in-frame clones and misses some; the assay was immunoSEQ multiplex PCR. This table holds some 3,000 clones, 14% found once. The sequence derives from a human donor with Burkitt lymphoma. This sequence joins TRBV6-5 and TRBJ2-2; possibly TRBD2 for D (5 bases). The sequenced sample consisted of tumor tissue. CDR3 sequence: CASRTLEVNTGELFF. The CDR3 region has the DNA TGTGCCAGCAGGACCTTGGAGGTTAACACCGGGGAGCTGTTTTTT.